Given below is one TCR beta chain in context. The data were taken from a study of cytomegalovirus exposure and HLA in healthy donors. The data were produced by immunoSEQ multiplex PCR, yet TCRdb's version contains in-frame clones alone and is incomplete. In the table there are about 54,000 clones, more than 70% of which are singletons. This TCR came from a woman aged 18-35 years in good health and CMV-seropositive. Sequenced sample: PBMCs.

The CDR3 sequence is CASRKGQTNYNSPLHF. The CDR3 DNA is TGTGCCAGCAGGAAGGGACAGACTAATTATAATTCACCCCTCCACTTT. V is TRBV28 and J is TRBJ1-6, with 7 nucleotides matching TRBD1. J gave up 4 bases and V 6 bases, and 9 bases lay outside the gene matches. This CDR3 comprises 16 residues. Looked up from germline, CDR1 is MDHEN and CDR2 is SYDVKM.